This T cell receptor (beta chain) was identified in a study of T cell responses to AZD1222 COVID-19 vaccine (TCRdb year 2021). Background for the entire study: AZD1222 recipients given second doses at about 4 weeks or at about 12 weeks were pooled, since spike-specific TCR depth and breadth were not found to differ between the two schedules. Trial participants were enrolled by age into subgroups of 18-55, 56-69 and 70-plus years, and around 140, 26 and 57 TCR-sequenced participants, respectively, were included in these subgroups. A total of 230 to 250 trial participants underwent TCR sequencing, of whom 200 to 220 had received two doses of AZD1222 and some 26 had received two doses of the MenACWY control vaccine.

Turning to this clone: No cognate antigen has been identified for it. Base qualities are missing; no much larger clone stands one base away.

Overall results and qualifications from the work: The whole spike protein was spanned by vaccine-associated CD4 TCRs, and dominant responses were seen in regions 160-218 and 743-854. Nearly half of unique spike-specific TCRs reportedly recognized epitopes outside regions mutated in the B.1.351 and B.1.1.7 variants. Because no day 14 peak-response samples were available, repertoires were characterized only after the peak T cell response. A significant rise in spike-specific TCR breadth and depth was observed after two AZD1222 doses relative to day 0 and relative to MenACWY recipients. Conclusions about previously exposed vaccinees were limited because only six or seven AZD1222 recipients were SARS-CoV-2 seropositive at baseline. Most participants were white British and females outnumbered males, and the authors suggested that clonal diversity may have been underestimated. The 56-69-year group was small, and its depth increase did not reach significance, likely because of low power.

The germline V and J ends show losses of 4 bases and 0 bases respectively, and no gene match explains 7 bases of the junction. From a lookup of the germline V gene, CDR1 and CDR2 are SGDLS and YYNGEE. The CDR3 contains 17 residues, cysteine and phenylalanine counted. Only CDR3 DNA remains: 51 bases, in frame from the first base. The time point tag for this specimen amounts to: baseline before first vaccination. Vaccinee samples were obtained from the UK trials COV001 and COV002, which included a single-blind randomized controlled phase 2/3 trial of AZD1222 (ChAdOx1 nCoV-19) in healthy adults. For TCRbeta chain sequencing, PBMC samples from trial participants were taken at day 0 and at day 28 after the second dose. The CDR3 regions of human TCRbeta chains were subjected to immunosequencing. Under the source paper's analysis protocol: Repertoire TCRs were checked for matches against a reference library of SARS-CoV-2-specific TCRs that had been generated using the MIRA antigen-specificity platform. Breadth meant the fraction of unique TCRs that were SARS-CoV-2-associated, whereas depth meant the fraction of total T cells that were SARS-CoV-2-associated. Using the MIRA data, every spike-specific TCR was mapped to the spike region that the TCR reacted to and assigned to either a CD4 or a CD8 class. Log10-transformed breadth and depth values were compared by one-way ANOVA with Sidak's multiple comparisons tests. In TCRdb, the immuneACCESS table is reduced to in-frame sequences with V and J assigned. These tables do not hold every clone; where another copy was compared, an unresolved V gene accounts for under half, and the others remain unexplained. V and J calls and clone size are as listed in that table; D and trimming were resolved from the DNA. This sample holds approximately 120,000 clones; about nine tenths were observed only once. The ten largest clonotypes hold around 7.2% of the sample.

Sequenced material: peripheral blood, taken on day 0 of AZD1222 vaccination. This receptor was identified in an adult in good health. Rearrangement joined TRBV9 to TRBJ2-7, with 13 middle bases fitting TRBD2. The CDR3 in this case is CASSPGLAGSSSYEQYF. The base sequence is TGTGCCAGCAGCCCGGGACTAGCGGGATCGAGCTCCTACGAGCAGTACTTC.